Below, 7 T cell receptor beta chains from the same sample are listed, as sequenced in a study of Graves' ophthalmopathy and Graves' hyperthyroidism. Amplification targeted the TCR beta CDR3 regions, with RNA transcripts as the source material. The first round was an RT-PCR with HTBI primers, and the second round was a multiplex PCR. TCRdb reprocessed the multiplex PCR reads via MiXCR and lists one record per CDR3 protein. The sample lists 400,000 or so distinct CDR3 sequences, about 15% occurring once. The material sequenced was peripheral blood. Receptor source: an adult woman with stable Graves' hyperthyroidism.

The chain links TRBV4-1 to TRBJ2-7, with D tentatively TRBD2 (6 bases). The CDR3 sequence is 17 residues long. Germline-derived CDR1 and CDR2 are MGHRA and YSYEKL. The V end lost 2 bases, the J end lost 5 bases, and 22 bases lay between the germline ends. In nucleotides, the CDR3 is TGCGCCAGCAGCCAAAGGGCGTCTGGGGCGGGAATCCACGAGCAGTACTTC. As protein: CASSQRASGAGIHEQYF.

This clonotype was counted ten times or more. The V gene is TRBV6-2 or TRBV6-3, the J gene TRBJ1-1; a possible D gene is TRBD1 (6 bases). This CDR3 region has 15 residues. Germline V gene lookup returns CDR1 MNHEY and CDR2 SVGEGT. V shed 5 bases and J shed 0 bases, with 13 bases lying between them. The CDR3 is CASSRHRALNTEAFF. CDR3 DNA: TGTGCCAGCAGTCGACACAGGGCTTTGAACACTGAAGCTTTCTTT.

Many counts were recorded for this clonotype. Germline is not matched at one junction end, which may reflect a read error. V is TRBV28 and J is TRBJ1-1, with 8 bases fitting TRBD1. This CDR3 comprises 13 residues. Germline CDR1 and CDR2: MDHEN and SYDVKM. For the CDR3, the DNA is TGTGCCAGCAGTTCCGTGGACAGGGCTGAGGCTTTCTTT. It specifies CASSSVDRAEAFF.

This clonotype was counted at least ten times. The CDR3 reads CASRAEGGRDQPQHF. CDR3 nucleotide sequence: TGTGCCAGCAGGGCAGAGGGGGGAAGAGATCAGCCCCAGCATTTT. The J gene is TRBJ1-5, the V gene TRBV28; D is perhaps TRBD1 (6 bases). V was trimmed by 6 bases and J by 5 bases, leaving 17 bases between them. The CDR3 contains 15 residues. Germline lookup yields CDR1 MDHEN and CDR2 SYDVKM.

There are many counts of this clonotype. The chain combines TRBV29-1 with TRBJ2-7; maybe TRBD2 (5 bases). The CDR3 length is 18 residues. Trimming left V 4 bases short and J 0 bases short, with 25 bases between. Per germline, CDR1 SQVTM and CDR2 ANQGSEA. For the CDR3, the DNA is TGCAGCGTTGCTCGGCTGTGGGGAGCTGGGATTTCCTCCTACGAGCAGTACTTC. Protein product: CSVARLWGAGISSYEQYF.

The CDR3 region is CASSPETGEGYEQYF. The CDR3 nucleotides are TGTGCCAGCAGTCCCGAAACAGGGGAAGGTTACGAGCAGTACTTC. The V gene is TRBV6-1, the J gene TRBJ2-7; 7 nucleotides agree with TRBD1. J gave up 4 bases and V 5 bases, and 11 bases lay outside the gene matches. CDR1 and CDR2 from the germline V gene are MNHNS and SASEGT. This CDR3 is built from 15 residues.

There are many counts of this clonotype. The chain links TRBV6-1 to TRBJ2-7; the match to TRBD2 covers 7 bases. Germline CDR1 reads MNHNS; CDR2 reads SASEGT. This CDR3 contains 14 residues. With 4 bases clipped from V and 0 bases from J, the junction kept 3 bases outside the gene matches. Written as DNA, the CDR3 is TGTGCCAGCAGTGCCACTAGCGTCTCCTACGAGCAGTACTTC. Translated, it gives CASSATSVSYEQYF.